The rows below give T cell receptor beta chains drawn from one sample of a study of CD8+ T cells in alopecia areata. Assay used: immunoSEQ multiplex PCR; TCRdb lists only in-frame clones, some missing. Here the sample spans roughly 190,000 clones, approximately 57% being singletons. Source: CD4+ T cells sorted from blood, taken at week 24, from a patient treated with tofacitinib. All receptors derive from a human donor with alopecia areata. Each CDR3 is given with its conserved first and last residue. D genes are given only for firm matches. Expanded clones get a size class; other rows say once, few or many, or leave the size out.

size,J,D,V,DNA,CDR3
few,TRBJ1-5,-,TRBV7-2,TGTGCCAGCAGCGTCAGGGGAGGTCAGCCCCAGCATTTT,CASSVRGGQPQHF
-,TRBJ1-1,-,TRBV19,TGTGCCAGTAGTTCCGCCGACGGGACCTGGAACACTGAAGCTTTCTTT,CASSSADGTWNTEAFF
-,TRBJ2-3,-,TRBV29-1,TGCAGCGTTGATGGGTTCCCCTCCACAGATACGCAGTATTTT,CSVDGFPSTDTQYF
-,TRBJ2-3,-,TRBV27,TGTGCCAGCAGTTTCAGCCTCACAGATACGCAGTATTTT,CASSFSLTDTQYF
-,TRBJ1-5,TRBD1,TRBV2,TGTGCCAGCAGATCACAGGGGAATCAGCCCCAGCATTTT,CASRSQGNQPQHF
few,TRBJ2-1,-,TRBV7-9,TGTGCCAGCAGCTTTATCCATGAGCAGTTCTTC,CASSFIHEQFF
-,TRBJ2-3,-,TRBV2,TGTGCCAGCAGTCGGGGATGGGGAGATACGCAGTATTTT,CASSRGWGDTQYF
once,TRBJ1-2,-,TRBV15,TGTGCCACCAGCAGAGATCGAGTCGTATCCTATGGCTACACCTTC,CATSRDRVVSYGYTF
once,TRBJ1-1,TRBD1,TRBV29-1,TGCAGCGTTAAGACAGGGAGCGTGAACACTGAAGCTTTCTTT,CSVKTGSVNTEAFF
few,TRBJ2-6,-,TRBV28,TGTGCCAGCAGTACCCAGGGGTCTGGGGCCAACGTCCTGACTTTC,CASSTQGSGANVLTF
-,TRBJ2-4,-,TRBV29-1,TGCAGCGTTGAAGATCGGGTGATGAACATTCAGTACTTC,CSVEDRVMNIQYF
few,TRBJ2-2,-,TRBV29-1,TGCAGCGTTGACCGAGGGGTCACCGGGGAGCTGTTTTTT,CSVDRGVTGELFF
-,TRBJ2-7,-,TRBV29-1,TGCAGCGTTGCCACAGTCGGGGGTTACGAGCAGTACTTC,CSVATVGGYEQYF
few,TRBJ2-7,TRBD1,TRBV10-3,TGTGCCATCAGTCCCCGGACAGGGAACAACGAGCAGTACTTC,CAISPRTGNNEQYF
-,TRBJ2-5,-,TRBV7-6,TGTGCCAGCAGCTTAGCTAGGGGGACCCAAGAGACCCAGTACTTC,CASSLARGTQETQYF
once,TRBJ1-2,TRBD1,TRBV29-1,TGCAGCGTCTGGACAGGAAATTATGGCTACACCTTC,CSVWTGNYGYTF
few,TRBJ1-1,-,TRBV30,TGTGCCTGGAGACTGAACAGGAACACTGAAGCTTTCTTT,CAWRLNRNTEAFF
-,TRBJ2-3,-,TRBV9,TGTGCCAGCAGCGTAGTTAGTAAGAGTTCAGATACGCAGTATTTT,CASSVVSKSSDTQYF